These 2 T cell receptor beta chains came from one sample sequenced in a study of tumor-infiltrating lymphocytes in oesophageal squamous cell carcinoma. A single record per CDR3 protein comes from TCRdb applying MiXCR to the PCR reads. The sample has 15,000 to 20,000 distinct CDR3 sequences; over 40% are singletons. Sequencing input: normal esophageal tissue next to the tumor. The receptors stem from a female donor with esophageal squamous cell carcinoma.

This clonotype is categorized as medium-sized (0.01 to 0.1%). The J gene is TRBJ1-4, the V gene TRBV7-2; tentative D call: TRBD1 (6 bases). Trimming stripped 1 base from V and 0 bases from J, with 12 bases between. CDR1 and CDR2 from the germline V gene are SGHTA and FQGNSA. The CDR3 extends over 17 amino acids. In DNA form, the CDR3 reads TGTGCCAGCAGCTTAGTGGGACAACTAGCAACTAATGAAAAACTGTTTTTT. Its translation is CASSLVGQLATNEKLFF.

Here the CDR3 DNA reads TGTGCCAGCAGCTACCCAGGAAGCGGCTCCTACAATGAGCAGTTCTTC. Amino acid sequence: CASSYPGSGSYNEQFF. V and J are TRBV7-6 and TRBJ2-1; maybe TRBD2 (5 bases). Germline V gene data show CDR1 as SGHVS and CDR2 as FNYEAQ. CDR3 length: 16 residues. Trimming removed 4 bases at V and 0 bases at J, with 13 bases between.